Included here is one T cell receptor beta chain sequence, with context. Its antigen remains unknown. The data stem from a study of regulatory T cells in long-lasting Graves disease. Germline lookup yields CDR1 SEHNR and CDR2 FQNEAQ (reference sequence). Trimming left V 5 bases short and J 6 bases short, with 10 bases between. The CDR3 is 12 amino acids. Investigators prepared the TCR beta libraries by applying iRepertoire HTBI primers and Arm-PCR of CDR3 regions. Authors' analysis steps: The study identified roughly 59 TRBV and about 14 TRBJ segments across samples. MiXCR was run by TCRdb on the multiplex PCR reads, yielding one entry per CDR3 protein. TCRdb, not the original authors, processed these V and J calls. This table holds some 450,000 distinct CDR3 sequences, around 22% found once. The time point: persistent/refractory GD, antithyroid drugs over 5 years with positive TRAb. Scientists built the TCR library using RNA that was extracted from PBMCs. Criteria from the American Thyroid Association guidelines were applied to diagnose Graves' disease. Patients were from an endocrinology department in Xi'an, China.

Whole-study findings and limits: Clonotypes that were public and shared totalled fewer than 3,500 in persistent patients versus 800 to 1,000 in new patients.

This sequence joins TRBV7-9 and TRBJ1-2, with D possibly being TRBD1 (5 bases). Sample: peripheral blood mononuclear cells (PBMCs), taken when the disease was refractory, from a patient treated with antithyroid drugs. The receptor was derived from a female donor with Graves disease. The CDR3 DNA sequence: TGTGCCAGCAGCGAGACAGACCATGGCTACACCTTC. This sequence encodes CASSETDHGYTF.